These T cell receptor beta chains were read from a single sample in a study of cytomegalovirus exposure and HLA in healthy donors. Sequencing used immunoSEQ multiplex PCR; TCRdb keeps in-frame clones, though not all of them. The sample holds about 180,000 clones, just under 80% seen once. The sequenced sample consisted of PBMCs. These receptors were obtained from a young woman in good health and CMV-seronegative. Both conserved end residues are part of each CDR3. Fields, in order: clone size, J gene, D gene, V gene, CDR3 protein, CDR3 DNA. A D gene is named only where the DNA matches it firmly. Clone size is shown for a subset of rows, as once, few, many or a class of expanded clone.

>once|TRBJ2-7|NA|TRBV29-1
CSVEKAGQQYF
TGCAGCGTTGAAAAGGCAGGTCAGCAGTACTTC
>NA|TRBJ2-2|TRBD1|TRBV14
CASSHDTGANTGELFF
TGTGCCAGCAGCCACGACACAGGGGCGAACACCGGGGAGCTGTTTTTT
>NA|TRBJ1-4|NA|TRBV7-6
CASSQDTLSNEKLFF
TGTGCCAGCAGCCAGGACACACTGAGTAATGAAAAACTGTTTTTT
>NA|TRBJ2-5|TRBD1|TRBV5-4
CASSFGTDQETQYF
TGTGCCAGCAGCTTCGGGACAGACCAAGAGACCCAGTACTTC
>NA|TRBJ1-2|TRBD1|TRBV4-3
CASSTGTGTLGGYGYTF
TGCGCCAGCAGCACCGGGACAGGGACCCTGGGAGGGTATGGCTACACCTTC
>NA|TRBJ2-7|TRBD1|TRBV5-1
CASSTRTGASYF
TGCGCCAGCAGCACCCGGACAGGCGCGTCGTACTTC
>NA|TRBJ2-5|NA|TRBV29-1
CSVGGVQGGGETQYF
TGCAGCGTTGGAGGGGTCCAGGGAGGGGGAGAGACCCAGTACTTC
>NA|TRBJ2-5|TRBD2|TRBV5-1
CASSLDRGGGETQYF
TGCGCCAGCAGCTTGGACCGGGGGGGAGGAGAGACCCAGTACTTC
>once|TRBJ2-5|TRBD1|TRBV9
CASSVDRGLGETQYF
TGTGCCAGCAGCGTAGACAGGGGGCTAGGAGAGACCCAGTACTTC
>NA|TRBJ1-6|NA|TRBV4-1
CASRQIQGRGNSPLHF
TGCGCCAGCAGACAAATCCAGGGAAGGGGGAATTCACCCCTCCACTTT
>NA|TRBJ1-2|TRBD1|TRBV10-3
CAISEGTDYGYTF
TGTGCCATCAGTGAAGGGACAGATTATGGCTACACCTTC
>NA|TRBJ1-1|TRBD1|TRBV2
CASSPRTGGNTEAFF
TGTGCCAGCAGTCCAAGGACAGGGGGGAACACTGAAGCTTTCTTT
>NA|TRBJ1-1|NA|TRBV29-1
CSVRVKQGTEAFF
TGCAGCGTTAGGGTTAAACAGGGCACTGAAGCTTTCTTT
>NA|TRBJ1-1|NA|TRBV5-1
CASSFTGLNTEAFF
TGCGCCAGCAGCTTCACAGGGCTTAACACTGAAGCTTTCTTT
>NA|TRBJ2-7|TRBD1|TRBV27
CASSKDRGNYEQYF
TGTGCCAGCAGTAAAGACAGGGGGAACTACGAGCAGTACTTC
>NA|TRBJ2-7|TRBD1|TRBV7-9
CASSSPGGGYEQYF
TGTGCCAGCAGCTCACCAGGGGGTGGCTACGAGCAGTACTTC
>few|TRBJ2-7|TRBD1|TRBV4-3
CASSLDRVGAYEQYF
TGCGCCAGCAGCCTAGACAGGGTAGGGGCCTACGAGCAGTACTTC
>NA|TRBJ1-2|NA|TRBV9
CASRRGKGDYGYTF
TGTGCCAGCCGGAGGGGTAAAGGGGACTATGGCTACACCTTC
>NA|TRBJ1-3|NA|TRBV6-5
CASTDRGGLGNTIYF
TGTGCCAGCACTGACCGGGGGGGGCTAGGAAACACCATATATTTT
>NA|TRBJ1-4|NA|TRBV5-1
CASSHGGANEKLFF
TGCGCCAGCAGCCATGGGGGGGCCAATGAAAAACTGTTTTTT
>once|TRBJ1-4|NA|TRBV10-1
CASSDIKGHRNEKLFF
TGCGCCAGCAGTGATATTAAGGGACATCGTAATGAAAAACTGTTTTTT
>NA|TRBJ1-1|TRBD1|TRBV5-1
CASRGTGNTEAFF
TGCGCCAGCAGGGGGACAGGGAACACTGAAGCTTTCTTT
>NA|TRBJ2-7|TRBD1|TRBV30
CAWGLGGHSSYEQYF
TGTGCCTGGGGTCTAGGGGGCCATAGCTCCTACGAGCAGTACTTC
>NA|TRBJ2-7|NA|TRBV6-5
CASSYDRLTYEQYF
TGTGCCAGCAGTTACGACAGGCTTACCTACGAGCAGTACTTC
>NA|TRBJ2-2|NA|TRBV7-7
CASRVRNTGELFF
TGTGCCAGCAGGGTCAGAAACACCGGGGAGCTGTTTTTT
>NA|TRBJ1-6|NA|TRBV29-1
CSVEPATGSPLHF
TGCAGCGTTGAGCCCGCGACCGGGTCACCCCTCCACTTT
>NA|TRBJ1-1|TRBD1|TRBV7-3
CASSLTGTYGEAFF
TGTGCCAGCAGCTTGACAGGGACATACGGTGAAGCTTTCTTT
>NA|TRBJ2-2|NA|TRBV7-3
CASSLFSGRELFF
TGTGCCAGCAGCTTATTTAGTGGGCGGGAGCTGTTTTTT
>NA|TRBJ1-1|NA|TRBV7-9
CASSWGGNTEAFF
TGTGCCAGCAGCTGGGGGGGGAACACTGAAGCTTTCTTT
>once|TRBJ2-7|NA|TRBV7-2
CASSLLGGGFDEQYF
TGTGCCAGCAGCCTGCTAGGGGGGGGTTTCGACGAGCAGTACTTC
>NA|TRBJ2-7|NA|TRBV30
CAWRDNSYEQYF
TGTGCCTGGAGGGACAACTCCTACGAGCAGTACTTC
>once|TRBJ1-5|TRBD1|TRBV12-5
CASGLMHGTAYQPQHF
TGTGCTAGTGGTTTGATGCATGGGACAGCCTATCAGCCCCAGCATTTT
>NA|TRBJ1-1|NA|TRBV11-2
CASSSGQGAWAYEAFF
TGTGCCAGCAGTTCCGGCCAGGGTGCGTGGGCGTATGAAGCTTTCTTT
>NA|TRBJ2-1|NA|TRBV19
CASSIGVRAPTGEQFF
TGTGCCAGTAGTATAGGGGTCAGGGCTCCTACAGGTGAGCAGTTCTTC
>NA|TRBJ2-1|NA|TRBV19
CASSMWLFSYNEQFF
TGTGCCAGTAGTATGTGGCTGTTCTCCTACAATGAGCAGTTCTTC
>NA|TRBJ1-1|TRBD1|TRBV6-1
CASSPWGQGAAEAFF
TGTGCCAGCAGTCCCTGGGGACAGGGAGCAGCTGAAGCTTTCTTT
>NA|TRBJ1-2|NA|TRBV7-3
CASSPEGNFGGLNYGYTF
TGTGCCAGCAGTCCAGAAGGAAATTTTGGGGGCTTGAACTATGGCTACACCTTC
>NA|TRBJ1-2|NA|TRBV2
CATQGLAYTF
TGTGCCACCCAGGGTTTAGCCTACACCTTC
>NA|TRBJ2-7|TRBD1|TRBV12-5
CASNRGPPYEQYF
TGTGCTAGCAACAGGGGCCCCCCCTACGAGCAGTACTTC
>few|TRBJ2-2|TRBD1|TRBV6-6
CASSTGQGVGELFF
TGTGCCAGCAGTACGGGACAGGGCGTCGGGGAGCTGTTTTTT